This T cell receptor beta chain comes out of a study of blood T cells in healthy people across ages. Whole-study findings and limits: Age showed a roughly linear inverse relationship with TCR beta diversity per million T cells.

About this clonotype itself: Its target is not known.

The V gene end was trimmed by 7 bases and the J gene end by 7 bases; junction bases not matched to a gene: 10. The CDR3 is 13 residues long. With a J-beta primer mix and a sample-barcoded 5' primer, a second PCR ran roughly 7 to 11 cycles. Every cDNA molecule carried a tag from a template-switch adaptor bearing 12 random nucleotides. Each CDR3 protein is one row after TCRdb ran MiXCR on the 5' RACE reads. The sample contains about 1 million distinct CDR3 sequences, approximately 25% of which appear only once. These sequences were also reported in another study, on T cells of mothers and their children. From that paper: All RNA that had been extracted was used for cDNA synthesis at about 1.5 ug per 15 ul. Mother-child pairs who were related displayed a slightly higher overlap than unrelated pairs, a difference that was non-significant.

Sequencing input: blood. J is TRBJ2-7 and V is TRBV12-3 or TRBV12-4, with 7 bases lining up with TRBD2. This clonotype was obtained from a girl aged 2-10 years in good health. The CDR3: CASTLSGAREQYF. CDR3 bases: TGTGCCAGCACCCTAAGCGGGGCGCGGGAGCAGTACTTC.